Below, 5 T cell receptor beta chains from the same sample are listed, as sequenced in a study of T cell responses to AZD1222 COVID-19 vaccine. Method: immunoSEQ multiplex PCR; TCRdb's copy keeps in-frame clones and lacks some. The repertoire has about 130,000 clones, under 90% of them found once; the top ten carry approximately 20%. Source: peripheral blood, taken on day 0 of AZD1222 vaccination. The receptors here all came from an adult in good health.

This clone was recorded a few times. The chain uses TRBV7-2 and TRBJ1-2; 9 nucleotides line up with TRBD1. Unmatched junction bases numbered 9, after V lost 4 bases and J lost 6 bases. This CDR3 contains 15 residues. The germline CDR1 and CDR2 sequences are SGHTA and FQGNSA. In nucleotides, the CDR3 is TGTGCCAGCAGCTCCCCGGGACAGGGAGGTGATGGCTACACCTTC. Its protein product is CASSSPGQGGDGYTF.

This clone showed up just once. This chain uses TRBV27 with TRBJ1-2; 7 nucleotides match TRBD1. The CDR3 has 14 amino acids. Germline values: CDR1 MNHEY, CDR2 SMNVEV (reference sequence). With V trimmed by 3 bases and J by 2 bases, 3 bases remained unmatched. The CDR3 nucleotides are TGTGCCAGCAGTTTTCGGGGACAGAACTATGGCTACACCTTC. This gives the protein CASSFRGQNYGYTF.

The CDR3 sequence: CASSFGWDRLTNTEAFF. CDR3 sequence (DNA): TGTGCCAGCAGTTTCGGTTGGGACAGGTTAACGAACACTGAAGCTTTCTTT. The chain employs TRBV28 and TRBJ1-1; 8 positions match TRBD1. CDR1 is MDHEN, CDR2 SYDVKM, per germline. J gave up 1 base and V 3 bases, and 10 bases lay outside the gene matches. This CDR3 spans 17 amino acids. Looking up the rest from reference TRBV28 and TRBJ1-1 gives the full variable domain: DVKVTQSSRYLVKRTGEKVFLECVQDMDHENMFWYRQDPGLGLRLIYFSYDVKMKEKGDIPEGYSVSREKKERFSLILESASTNQTSMYLCASSFGWDRLTNTEAFFGQGTRLTVV.

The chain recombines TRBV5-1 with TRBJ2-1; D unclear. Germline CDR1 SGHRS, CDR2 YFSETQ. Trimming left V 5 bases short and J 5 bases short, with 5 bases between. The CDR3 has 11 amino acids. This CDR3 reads CASRGHNEQFF. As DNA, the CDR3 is TGCGCCAGCAGGGGTCACAATGAGCAGTTCTTC.

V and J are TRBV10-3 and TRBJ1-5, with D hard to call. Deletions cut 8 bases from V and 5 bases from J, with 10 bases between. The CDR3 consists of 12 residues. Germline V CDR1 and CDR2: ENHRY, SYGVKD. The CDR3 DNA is TGTGCCATCGGCCGTCCGGATCAGCCCCAGCATTTT. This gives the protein CAIGRPDQPQHF.